This record looks at one TCR beta chain sequence and its context. This specimen belongs to a study of blood T cell repertoires in COVID-19. On the study more broadly: The analysed material was cDNA or gDNA that came from T cells, B-cell-depleted T cells, or PBMCs.

Sequencing used immunoSEQ multiplex PCR; TCRdb keeps in-frame clones, though not all of them. This sample has approximately 100,000 clones; approximately 85% occur once, and the top ten carry under 7%. This CDR3 comprises 16 residues. The germline CDR1 and CDR2 sequences are LGHDT and YNNKEL (reference sequence). Trimming took 5 bases from V and 0 from J, leaving 14 bases between them. Sequencing input: peripheral blood. The clonotype originates from a woman aged 55-69 years with acute or convalescent COVID-19. The chain has TRBV3-1 (or the pseudogene TRBV3-2) and TRBJ2-1; D not resolved. The DNA of the CDR3 is TGTGCCAGCAGCGCACGCAGCGTGAGCTCCTACAATGAGCAGTTCTTC. Residues: CASSARSVSSYNEQFF.